The 13 T cell receptor beta chains in this list originate from one sample, sequenced in a study of OX40 agonist ivuxolimab in advanced cancers. Only in-frame clones appear in the TCRdb table, and some are missing; sequencing was by immunoSEQ multiplex PCR. The sample includes roughly 24,000 clones, 85% of them seen just once. The starting material was CD4+ or CD8+ T cells sorted from blood, obtained in a trial of the OX40 agonist ivuxolimab. These receptors originate from an adult with an advanced solid tumor such as melanoma, head and neck, liver or kidney cancer.

Only a few counts were recorded for this clone. The CDR3 DNA reads TGTGCCAGCAGCAACCGGGGGGCGTCCTACGAGCAGTACTTC. Its translation is CASSNRGASYEQYF. This chain links TRBV7-6 with TRBJ2-7; D may be TRBD2 (7 bases). V was pared by 5 bases and J by 1 base, with 12 bases between. The CDR3 totals 14 residues. Germline CDR1 reads SGHVS; CDR2 reads FNYEAQ.

This clone was observed once. V and J are TRBV7-2 and TRBJ2-7; unclear D gene. V lost 0 bases and J 2 bases, leaving 14 bases between the germline ends. CDR3 length: 16 residues. Per germline, CDR1 SGHTA and CDR2 FQGNSA. CDR3 region: CASSLALDAVAYEQYF. CDR3 sequence (DNA): TGTGCCAGCAGCTTAGCGCTTGATGCTGTTGCCTACGAGCAGTACTTC.

The V gene is TRBV9, the J gene TRBJ1-1; D remains ambiguous. CDR3 size: 13 residues. CDR1 is SGDLS, CDR2 YYNGEE, per germline. V gave up 0 bases and J gave up 1 base, with 4 bases separating them. CDR3 loop: CASSVVKNTEAFF. CDR3 bases: TGTGCCAGCAGCGTAGTAAAGAACACTGAAGCTTTCTTT.

The chain has TRBV19 and TRBJ2-6; D unresolved. The V end lost 5 bases, the J end lost 2 bases, and 7 bases lay between the germline ends. Germline lookup yields CDR1 LNHDA and CDR2 SQIVND (reference sequence). The CDR3 sequence is 14 residues long. Here the CDR3 DNA reads TGTGCCAGTAGTTCATGGACTGGGGCCAACGTCCTGACTTTC. Translating gives CASSSWTGANVLTF.

The chain combines TRBV9 with TRBJ2-5, with D unresolved. The ends were cut back, 0 bases at V and 3 bases at J, with 6 bases in the middle. Germline V CDR1 and CDR2: SGDLS, YYNGEE. CDR3 size: 13 residues. The CDR3 DNA reads TGTGCCAGCAGCGTAGAGTTTGAAGAGACCCAGTACTTC. This translates into CASSVEFEETQYF.

This clone is termed medium-sized. V is TRBV15 and J is TRBJ2-7, with D uncertain. The V end was cut by 1 base, the J end by 3 bases, with 10 bases between. The length of the CDR3 is 14 residues. Germline V gene data show CDR1 as LNHNV and CDR2 as YYDKDF (reference sequence). This CDR3 reads CATSRGNSFYEQYF. The CDR3 DNA follows: TGTGCCACCAGCAGAGGTAACTCCTTCTACGAGCAGTACTTC.

The chain recombines TRBV11-2 with TRBJ2-3; 13 nucleotides match TRBD2. With 6 bases clipped from V and 1 base from J, the junction kept 4 bases outside the gene matches. CDR3 length equals 16 residues. CDR1 is SGHAT and CDR2 is FQNNGV in the germline V gene. The DNA for the CDR3 is TGTGCCAGCAGTGAAGGGACTAGCGGGGGCACAGATACGCAGTATTTT. Translation: CASSEGTSGGTDTQYF.

The chain combines TRBV5-4 with TRBJ2-5, with 7 bases lining up with TRBD1. V shed 4 bases and J 2 bases; nucleotides not matched to a gene: 14. Germline CDR1 reads SGHNT; CDR2 reads YYREEE (reference sequence). CDR3 length: 17 residues. CDR3 bases: TGTGCCAGCAGCCGGTGGACAGGTGGACGTCCACAAGAGACCCAGTACTTC. It specifies CASSRWTGGRPQETQYF.

The sample holds a few counts of this clone. This rearrangement joins TRBV7-9 to TRBJ1-2; the D is unclear. The CDR3 has 10 residues. CDR1 is SEHNR and CDR2 is FQNEAQ in the germline V gene (reference sequence). The V end was cut by 5 bases, the J end by 10 bases, with 8 bases between. CDR3 nucleotides: TGTGCCAGCAGCCCCCTTATCTACACCTTC. Translated, it gives CASSPLIYTF.

The chain employs TRBV28 and TRBJ2-1; D unclear. Germline V lookup: CDR1 MDHEN, CDR2 SYDVKM. Trimming took off 3 bases at V and 6 bases at J, with 9 bases between the two ends. CDR3 length: 13 residues. The CDR3 DNA is TGTGCCAGCAGTTTCCCGCCTAGCAATGAGCAGTTCTTC. Translating it yields CASSFPPSNEQFF.

This chain joins TRBV13 and TRBJ2-7; D may be TRBD2 (5 bases). Germline V lookup: CDR1 PRHDT, CDR2 FYEKMQ (reference sequence). The CDR3 sequence is 13 residues long. V was cut by 6 bases and J by 6 bases, with 15 bases left in between. The CDR3 protein is CASSSSGRGEQYF. CDR3 nucleotide sequence: TGTGCCAGCAGTTCGTCGGGAAGAGGCGAGCAGTACTTC.

The chain carries TRBV5-4 and TRBJ2-1; D gene uncertain. The ends were cut back, 1 base at V and 7 bases at J, with 6 bases in the middle. CDR1 and CDR2 from the germline V gene are SGHNT and YYREEE (reference sequence). This CDR3 region has 12 residues. This chain's CDR3 is CASSLTLNEQFF. CDR3 nucleotides: TGTGCCAGCAGCTTGACGCTAAATGAGCAGTTCTTC.

This sequence joins TRBV7-9 and TRBJ1-5; 7 positions match TRBD1. V gave up 2 bases and J gave up 0 bases; unmatched junction bases: 7. Germline CDR1 and CDR2: SEHNR and FQNEAQ (reference sequence). CDR3 length: 17 residues. The CDR3 DNA follows: TGTGCCAGCAGCTTAACAGGGGAAGGGTTTAGCAATCAGCCCCAGCATTTT. It yields the protein CASSLTGEGFSNQPQHF.